This T cell receptor beta chain was retrieved from a study of blood T cell repertoires in COVID-19. As for the study in general: COVID-19 samples, acute and convalescent, were from the United States, Italy and Spain. The cDNA or gDNA used as material had been derived from T cells, B-cell-depleted T cells, or PBMCs.

Seattle patients were enrolled while actively infected and followed longitudinally. Original methodology: Amplified reference gene primers provided the basis for estimating nucleated cell counts. The method was immunoSEQ multiplex PCR; TCRdb's version includes in-frame clones alone and lacks a portion of them. Clonal size and the V and J genes are those of that table, whereas D and trimming came from the DNA. The data contain tens of thousands of clones, about four fifths of them singletons. The TCR was taken from a man between 70 and 80 years old with COVID-19, enrolled during active disease. The specimen sequenced was peripheral blood.

CDR3 in amino acids: CASSSGQYNEQFF. DNA of the CDR3: TGTGCCAGCAGTAGCGGGCAGTACAATGAGCAGTTCTTC. The gene calls are TRBV7-2 and TRBJ2-1; 7 bases line up with TRBD2. CDR1 is SGHTA, CDR2 FQGNSA, per germline. The J segment lost 4 bases and the V segment lost 6 bases, leaving 3 bases of the junction unmatched. This CDR3 spans 13 amino acids.